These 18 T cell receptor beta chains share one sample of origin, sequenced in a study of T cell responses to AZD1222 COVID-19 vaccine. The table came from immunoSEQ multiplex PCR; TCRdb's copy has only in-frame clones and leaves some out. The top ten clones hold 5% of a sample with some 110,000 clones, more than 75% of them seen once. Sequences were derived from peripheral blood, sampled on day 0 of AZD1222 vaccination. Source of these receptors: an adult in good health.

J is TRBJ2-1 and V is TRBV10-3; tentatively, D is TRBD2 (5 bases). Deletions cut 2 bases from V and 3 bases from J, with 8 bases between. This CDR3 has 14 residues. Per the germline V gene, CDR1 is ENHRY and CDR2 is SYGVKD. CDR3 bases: TGTGCCATCAGTGAGGTCGGGGTCTACAATGAGCAGTTCTTC. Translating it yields CAISEVGVYNEQFF.

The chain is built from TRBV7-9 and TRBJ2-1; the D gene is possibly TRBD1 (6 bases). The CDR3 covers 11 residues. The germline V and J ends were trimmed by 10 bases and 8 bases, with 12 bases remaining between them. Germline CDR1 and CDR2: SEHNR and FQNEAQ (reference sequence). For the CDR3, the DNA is TGTGCCACCCGCGACAGGCATGAGCAGTTCTTC. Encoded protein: CATRDRHEQFF.

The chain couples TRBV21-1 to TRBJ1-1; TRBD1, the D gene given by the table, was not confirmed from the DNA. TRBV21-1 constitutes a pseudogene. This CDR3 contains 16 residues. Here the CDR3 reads CASSGTGTGDNTEAFF. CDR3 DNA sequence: TGTGCCAGCAGCGGAACCGGGACAGGGGACAACACTGAAGCTTTCTTT.

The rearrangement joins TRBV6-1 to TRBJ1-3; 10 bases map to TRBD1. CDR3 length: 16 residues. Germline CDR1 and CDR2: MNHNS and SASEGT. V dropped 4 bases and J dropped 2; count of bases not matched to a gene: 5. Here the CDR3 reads CASSVGTGVAGNTIYF. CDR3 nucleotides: TGTGCCAGCAGTGTGGGGACAGGGGTAGCTGGAAACACCATATATTTT.

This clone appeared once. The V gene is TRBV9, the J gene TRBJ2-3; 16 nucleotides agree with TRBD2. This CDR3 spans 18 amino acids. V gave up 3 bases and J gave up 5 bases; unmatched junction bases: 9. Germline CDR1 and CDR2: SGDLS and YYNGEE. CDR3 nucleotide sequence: TGTGCCAGCAGCGCTTTGGGACTAGCGGGGGGGATGGGAGATACGCAGTATTTT. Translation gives CASSALGLAGGMGDTQYF. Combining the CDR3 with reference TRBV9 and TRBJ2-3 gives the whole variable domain DSGVTQTPKHLITATGQRVTLRCSPRSGDLSVYWYQQSLDQGLQFLIQYYNGEERAKGNILERFSAQQFPDLHSELNLSSLELGDSALYFCASSALGLAGGMGDTQYFGPGTRLTVL.

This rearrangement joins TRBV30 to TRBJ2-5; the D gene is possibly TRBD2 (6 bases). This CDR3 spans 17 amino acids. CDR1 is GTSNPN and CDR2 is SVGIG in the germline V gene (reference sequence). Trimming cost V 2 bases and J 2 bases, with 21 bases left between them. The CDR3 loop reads CAWSPHPGLAIQETQYF. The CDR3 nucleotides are TGTGCCTGGAGTCCTCACCCGGGTCTAGCGATACAAGAGACCCAGTACTTC.

CDR3 sequence (DNA): TGTGCCAGCAGTTACGGACAGGTTTCCTACGAGCAGTACTTC. Protein sequence: CASSYGQVSYEQYF. The gene calls are TRBV6-2 or TRBV6-3 and TRBJ2-7; 7 bases fit TRBD1. The CDR3 spans 14 residues. Germline assignment: CDR1 MNHEY and CDR2 SVGEGT. V trimming: 2 bases; J trimming: 1 base; junction bases outside the gene matches: 2.

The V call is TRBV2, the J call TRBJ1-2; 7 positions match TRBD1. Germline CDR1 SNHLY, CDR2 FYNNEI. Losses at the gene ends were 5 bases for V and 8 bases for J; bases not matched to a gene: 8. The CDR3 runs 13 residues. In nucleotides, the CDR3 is TGTGCCAGCAGTAGTGACAGGGCTGGCGGCTACACCTTC. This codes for CASSSDRAGGYTF.

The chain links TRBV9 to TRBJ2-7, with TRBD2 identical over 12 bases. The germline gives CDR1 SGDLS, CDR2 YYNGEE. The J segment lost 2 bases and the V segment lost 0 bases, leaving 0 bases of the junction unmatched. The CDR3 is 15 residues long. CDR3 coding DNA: TGTGCCAGCAGCGTAGCTAGCGGGGGGGCCTACGAGCAGTACTTC. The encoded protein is CASSVASGGAYEQYF.

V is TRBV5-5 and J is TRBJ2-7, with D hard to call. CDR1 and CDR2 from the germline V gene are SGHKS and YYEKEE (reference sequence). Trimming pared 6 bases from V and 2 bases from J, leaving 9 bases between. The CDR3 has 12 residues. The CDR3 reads CASKDRPYEQYF. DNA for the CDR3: TGTGCCAGCAAAGATAGACCCTACGAGCAGTACTTC.

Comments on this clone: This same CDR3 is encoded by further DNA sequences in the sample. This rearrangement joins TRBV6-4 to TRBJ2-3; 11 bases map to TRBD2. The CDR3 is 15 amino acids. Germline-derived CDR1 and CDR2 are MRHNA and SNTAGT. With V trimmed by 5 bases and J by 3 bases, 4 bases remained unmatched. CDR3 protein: CASSLLAGGTDTQYF. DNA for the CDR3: TGTGCCAGCAGTCTGCTAGCGGGGGGAACAGATACGCAGTATTTT.

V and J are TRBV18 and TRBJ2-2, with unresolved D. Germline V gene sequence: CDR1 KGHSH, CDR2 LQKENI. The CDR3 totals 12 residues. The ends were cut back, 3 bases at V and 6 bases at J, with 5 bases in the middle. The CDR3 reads CASSPGPGELFF. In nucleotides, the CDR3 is TGTGCCAGCTCACCCGGTCCCGGGGAGCTGTTTTTT.

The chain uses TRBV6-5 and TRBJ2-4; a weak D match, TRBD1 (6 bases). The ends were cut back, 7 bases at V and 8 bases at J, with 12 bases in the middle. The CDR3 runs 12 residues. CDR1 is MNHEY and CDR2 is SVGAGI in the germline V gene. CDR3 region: CASTGDVDIQYF. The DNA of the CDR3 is TGTGCCAGCACAGGGGATGTAGACATTCAGTACTTC.

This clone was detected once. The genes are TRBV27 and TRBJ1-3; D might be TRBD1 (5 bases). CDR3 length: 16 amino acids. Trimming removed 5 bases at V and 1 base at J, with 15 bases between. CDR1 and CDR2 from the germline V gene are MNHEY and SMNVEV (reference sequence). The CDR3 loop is CASSRSGVWSGNTIYF. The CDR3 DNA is TGTGCCAGCAGTCGATCGGGGGTATGGTCTGGAAACACCATATATTTT.

The CDR3 region has the DNA TGTGCCAGCAGCAAAGGGGGTGCTTATGGCTACACCTTC. Amino acid sequence: CASSKGGAYGYTF. The V gene is TRBV7-9, the J gene TRBJ1-2; the D gene is possibly TRBD1 (6 bases). Germline-derived CDR1 and CDR2 are SEHNR and FQNEAQ (reference sequence). V shed 5 bases and J shed 5 bases, with 12 bases lying between them. The CDR3 covers 13 residues. Together with reference TRBV7-9 and TRBJ1-2, the CDR3 gives the full variable domain: DTGVSQNPRHKITKRGQNVTFRCDPISEHNRLYWYRQTLGQGPEFLTYFQNEAQLEKSRLLSDRFSAERPKGSFSTLEIQRTEQGDSAMYLCASSKGGAYGYTFGSGTRLTVV.

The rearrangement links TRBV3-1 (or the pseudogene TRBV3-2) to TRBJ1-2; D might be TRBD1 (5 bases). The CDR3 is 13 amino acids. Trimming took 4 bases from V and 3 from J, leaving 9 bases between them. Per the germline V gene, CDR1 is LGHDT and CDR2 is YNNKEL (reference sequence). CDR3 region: CASSPRDYYGYTF. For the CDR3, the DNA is TGTGCCAGCAGCCCCCGGGACTACTATGGCTACACCTTC.

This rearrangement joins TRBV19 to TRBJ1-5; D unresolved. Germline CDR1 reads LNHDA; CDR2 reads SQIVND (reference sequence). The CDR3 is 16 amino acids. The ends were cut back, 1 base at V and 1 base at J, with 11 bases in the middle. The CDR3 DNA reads TGTGCCAGTAGTATAGCTCGGCAGACGAGCAATCAGCCCCAGCATTTT. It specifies CASSIARQTSNQPQHF.

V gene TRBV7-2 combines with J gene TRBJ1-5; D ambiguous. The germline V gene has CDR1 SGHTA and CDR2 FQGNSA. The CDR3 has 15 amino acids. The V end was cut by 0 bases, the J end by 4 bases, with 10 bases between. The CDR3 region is CASSLAQGFNQPQHF. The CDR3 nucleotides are TGTGCCAGCAGCTTAGCGCAAGGTTTTAATCAGCCCCAGCATTTT.